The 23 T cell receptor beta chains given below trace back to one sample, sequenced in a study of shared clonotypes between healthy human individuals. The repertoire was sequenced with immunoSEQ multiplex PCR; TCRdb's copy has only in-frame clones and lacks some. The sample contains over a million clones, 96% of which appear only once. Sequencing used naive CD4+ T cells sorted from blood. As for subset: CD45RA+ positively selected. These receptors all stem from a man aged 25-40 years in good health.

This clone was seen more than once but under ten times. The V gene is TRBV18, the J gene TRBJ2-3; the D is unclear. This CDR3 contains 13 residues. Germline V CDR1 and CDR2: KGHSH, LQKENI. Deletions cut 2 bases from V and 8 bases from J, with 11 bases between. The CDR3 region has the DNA TGTGCCAGCTCACCAGAGGAAGTACTTACGCAGTATTTT. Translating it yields CASSPEEVLTQYF.

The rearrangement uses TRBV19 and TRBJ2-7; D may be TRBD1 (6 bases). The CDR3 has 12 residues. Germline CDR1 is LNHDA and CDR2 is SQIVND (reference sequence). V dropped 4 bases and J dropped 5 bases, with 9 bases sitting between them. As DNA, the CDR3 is TGTGCCAGTAGTAGCCCAGGGGACGAGCAGTACTTC. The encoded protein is CASSSPGDEQYF.

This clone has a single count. CDR3 nucleotide sequence: TGTGCCAGCAGGCCGGGACAGGGGTCCGGGGAGCTGTTTTTT. It codes for CASRPGQGSGELFF. The J gene is TRBJ2-2, the V gene TRBV28; TRBD1 matches at 10 bases. Germline V gene lookup returns CDR1 MDHEN and CDR2 SYDVKM. The J segment lost 6 bases and the V segment lost 6 bases, leaving 4 bases of the junction unmatched. CDR3 length equals 14 residues.

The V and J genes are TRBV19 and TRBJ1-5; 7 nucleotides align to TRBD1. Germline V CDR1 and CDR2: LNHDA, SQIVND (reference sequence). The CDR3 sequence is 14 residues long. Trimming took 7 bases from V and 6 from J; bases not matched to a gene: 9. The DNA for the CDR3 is TGTGCCAGTATCAGACAGGGCTCGGCTCAGCCCCAGCATTTT. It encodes CASIRQGSAQPQHF.

CDR3 loop: CASSPTRDTSTYEQYF. The CDR3 DNA is TGTGCCAGCAGCCCAACCAGGGACACAAGCACCTACGAGCAGTACTTC. The chain uses TRBV4-2 and TRBJ2-7; D may be TRBD1 (6 bases). This CDR3 is built from 16 residues. In germline, CDR1 is LGHNA, CDR2 YNFKEQ. V dropped 4 bases and J dropped 2 bases, with 18 bases sitting between them.

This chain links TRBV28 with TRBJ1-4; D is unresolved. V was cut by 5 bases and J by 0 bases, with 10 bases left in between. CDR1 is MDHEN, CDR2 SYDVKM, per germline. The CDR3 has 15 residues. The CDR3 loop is CASSPSRSTNEKLFF. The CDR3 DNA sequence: TGTGCCAGCAGTCCAAGTCGTTCAACTAATGAAAAACTGTTTTTT. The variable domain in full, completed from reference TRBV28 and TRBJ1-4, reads DVKVTQSSRYLVKRTGEKVFLECVQDMDHENMFWYRQDPGLGLRLIYFSYDVKMKEKGDIPEGYSVSREKKERFSLILESASTNQTSMYLCASSPSRSTNEKLFFGSGTQLSVL.

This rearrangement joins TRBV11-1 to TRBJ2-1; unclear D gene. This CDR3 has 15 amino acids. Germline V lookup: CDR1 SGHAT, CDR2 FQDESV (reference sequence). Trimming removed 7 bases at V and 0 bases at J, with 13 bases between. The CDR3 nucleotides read TGTGCCAGCACCCCGGAGTCGGGCTCCTACAATGAGCAGTTCTTC. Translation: CASTPESGSYNEQFF.

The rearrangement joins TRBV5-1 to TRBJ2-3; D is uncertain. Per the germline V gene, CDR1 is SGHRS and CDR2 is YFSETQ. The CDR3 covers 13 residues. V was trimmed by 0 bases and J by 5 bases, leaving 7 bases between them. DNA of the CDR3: TGCGCCAGCAGCTTGGGTCTTGGAGATACGCAGTATTTT. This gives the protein CASSLGLGDTQYF.

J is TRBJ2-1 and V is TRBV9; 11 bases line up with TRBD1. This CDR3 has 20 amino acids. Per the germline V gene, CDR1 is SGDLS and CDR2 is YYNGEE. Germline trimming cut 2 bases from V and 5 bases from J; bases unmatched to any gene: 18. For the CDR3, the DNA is TGTGCCAGCAGCGTCGGGACAGGGGGTATCCTAGCGGCTTGGGACAATGAGCAGTTCTTC. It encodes CASSVGTGGILAAWDNEQFF.

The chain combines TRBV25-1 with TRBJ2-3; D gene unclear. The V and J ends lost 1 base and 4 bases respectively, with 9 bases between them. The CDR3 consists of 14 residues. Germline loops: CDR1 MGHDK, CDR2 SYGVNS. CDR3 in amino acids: CASSELFRADTQYF. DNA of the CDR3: TGTGCCAGCAGTGAATTGTTTAGGGCAGATACGCAGTATTTT.

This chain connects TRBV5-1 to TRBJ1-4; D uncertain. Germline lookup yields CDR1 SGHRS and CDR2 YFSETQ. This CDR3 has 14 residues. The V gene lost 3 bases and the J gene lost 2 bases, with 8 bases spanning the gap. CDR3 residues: CASSSTGTNEKLFF. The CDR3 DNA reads TGCGCCAGCAGCTCGACGGGGACTAATGAAAAACTGTTTTTT.

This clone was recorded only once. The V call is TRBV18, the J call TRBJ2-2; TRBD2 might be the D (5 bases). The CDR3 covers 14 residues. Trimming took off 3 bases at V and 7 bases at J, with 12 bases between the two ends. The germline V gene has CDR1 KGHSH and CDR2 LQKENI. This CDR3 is CASSPSGVGGELFF. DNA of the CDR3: TGTGCCAGCTCACCCTCCGGGGTCGGCGGGGAGCTGTTTTTT. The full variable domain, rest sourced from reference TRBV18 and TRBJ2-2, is NAGVMQNPRHLVRRRGQEARLRCSPMKGHSHVYWYRQLPEEGLKFMVYLQKENIIDESGMPKERFSAEFPKEGPSILRIQQVVRGDSAAYFCASSPSGVGGELFFGEGSRLTVL.

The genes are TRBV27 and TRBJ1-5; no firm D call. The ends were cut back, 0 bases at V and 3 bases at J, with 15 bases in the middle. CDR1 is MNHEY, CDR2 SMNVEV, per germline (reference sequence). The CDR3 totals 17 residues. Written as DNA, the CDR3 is TGTGCCAGCAGTTTATCGCAGGCAGGAATGAACAATCAGCCCCAGCATTTT. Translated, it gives CASSLSQAGMNNQPQHF.

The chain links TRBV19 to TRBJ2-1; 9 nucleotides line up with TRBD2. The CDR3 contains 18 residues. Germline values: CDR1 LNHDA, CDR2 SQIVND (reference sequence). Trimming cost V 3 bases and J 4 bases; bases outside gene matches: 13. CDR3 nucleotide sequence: TGTGCCAGTAGTATTGGCCTGGGACTAGCCCTCTTATACAATGAGCAGTTCTTC. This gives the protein CASSIGLGLALLYNEQFF.

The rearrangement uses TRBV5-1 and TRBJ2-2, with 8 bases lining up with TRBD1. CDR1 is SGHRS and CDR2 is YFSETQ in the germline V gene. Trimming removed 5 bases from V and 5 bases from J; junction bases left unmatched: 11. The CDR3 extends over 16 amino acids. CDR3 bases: TGCGCCAGCAGGTCACCCGGGACAGGTTCTACCGGGGAGCTGTTTTTT. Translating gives CASRSPGTGSTGELFF.

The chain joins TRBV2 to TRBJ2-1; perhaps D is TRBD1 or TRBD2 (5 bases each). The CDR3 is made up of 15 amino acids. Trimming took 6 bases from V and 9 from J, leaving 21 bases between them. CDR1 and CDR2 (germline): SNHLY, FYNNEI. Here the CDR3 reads CASSVIQAGGGEQFF. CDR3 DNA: TGTGCCAGCAGCGTCATACAGGCAGGAGGCGGTGAGCAGTTCTTC.

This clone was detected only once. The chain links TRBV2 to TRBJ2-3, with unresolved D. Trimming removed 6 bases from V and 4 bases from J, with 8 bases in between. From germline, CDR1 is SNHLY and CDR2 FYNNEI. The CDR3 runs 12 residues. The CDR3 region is CASRLESDTQYF. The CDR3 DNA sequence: TGTGCCAGCAGATTAGAATCAGATACGCAGTATTTT.

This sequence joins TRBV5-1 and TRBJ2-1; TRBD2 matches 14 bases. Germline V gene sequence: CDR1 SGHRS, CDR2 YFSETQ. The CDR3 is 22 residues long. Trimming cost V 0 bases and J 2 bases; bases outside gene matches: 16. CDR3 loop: CASSLGRPGLAGVGGAYNEQFF. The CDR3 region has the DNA TGCGCCAGCAGCTTGGGCCGACCGGGACTAGCGGGAGTAGGGGGCGCCTACAATGAGCAGTTCTTC. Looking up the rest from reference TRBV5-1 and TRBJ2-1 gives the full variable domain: KAGVTQTPRYLIKTRGQQVTLSCSPISGHRSVSWYQQTPGQGLQFLFEYFSETQRNKGNFPGRFSGRQFSNSRSEMNVSTLELGDSALYLCASSLGRPGLAGVGGAYNEQFFGPGTRLTVL.

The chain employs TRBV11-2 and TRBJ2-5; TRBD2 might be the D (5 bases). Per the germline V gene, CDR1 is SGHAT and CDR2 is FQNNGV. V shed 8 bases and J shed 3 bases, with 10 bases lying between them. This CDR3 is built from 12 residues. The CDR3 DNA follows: TGTGCCAGCGGCGGGCGGGAAGAGACCCAGTACTTC. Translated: CASGGREETQYF.

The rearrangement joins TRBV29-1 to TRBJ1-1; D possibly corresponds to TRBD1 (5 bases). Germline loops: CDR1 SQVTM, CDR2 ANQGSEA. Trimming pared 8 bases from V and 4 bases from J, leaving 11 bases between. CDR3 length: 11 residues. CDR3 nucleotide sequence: TGCAGCTGTCCAGGGAGCACTGAAGCTTTCTTT. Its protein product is CSCPGSTEAFF.

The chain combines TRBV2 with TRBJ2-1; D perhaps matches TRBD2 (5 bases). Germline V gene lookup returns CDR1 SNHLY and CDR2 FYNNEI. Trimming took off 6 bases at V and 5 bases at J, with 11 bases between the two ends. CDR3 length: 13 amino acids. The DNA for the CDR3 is TGTGCCAGCAGGGCTAGCAGGAACAATGAGCAGTTCTTC. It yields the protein CASRASRNNEQFF.

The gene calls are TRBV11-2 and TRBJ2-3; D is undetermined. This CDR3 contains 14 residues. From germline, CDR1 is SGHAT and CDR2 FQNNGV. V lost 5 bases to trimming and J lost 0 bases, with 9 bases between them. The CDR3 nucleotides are TGTGCCAGCAGCCTTTCCCCCAGCACAGATACGCAGTATTTT. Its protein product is CASSLSPSTDTQYF.

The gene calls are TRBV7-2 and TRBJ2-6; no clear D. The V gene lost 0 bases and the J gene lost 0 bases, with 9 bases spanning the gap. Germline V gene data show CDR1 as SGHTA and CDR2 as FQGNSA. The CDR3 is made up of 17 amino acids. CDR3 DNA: TGTGCCAGCAGCTTAGCGGGCAGCAGCTCTGGGGCCAACGTCCTGACTTTC. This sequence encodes CASSLAGSSSGANVLTF.